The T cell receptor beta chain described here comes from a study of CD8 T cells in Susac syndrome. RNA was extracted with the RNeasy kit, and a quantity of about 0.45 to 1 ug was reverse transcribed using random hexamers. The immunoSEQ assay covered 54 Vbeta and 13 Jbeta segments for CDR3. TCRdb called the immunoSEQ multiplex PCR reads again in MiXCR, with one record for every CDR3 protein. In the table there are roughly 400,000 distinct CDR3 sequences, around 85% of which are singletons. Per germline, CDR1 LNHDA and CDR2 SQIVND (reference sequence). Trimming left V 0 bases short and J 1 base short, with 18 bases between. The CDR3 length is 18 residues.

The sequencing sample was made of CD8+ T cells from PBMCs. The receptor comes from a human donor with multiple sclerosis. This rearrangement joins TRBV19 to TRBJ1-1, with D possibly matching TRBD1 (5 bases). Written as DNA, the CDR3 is TGTGCCAGTAGTATAGATTGGGACGGACAACTACCGAACACTGAAGCTTTCTTT. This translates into CASSIDWDGQLPNTEAFF.